What follows are 21 T cell receptor beta chains derived from one specimen sequenced in a study of cytomegalovirus exposure and HLA in healthy donors. Primers included in the PCR were 60 Vbeta and 13 Jbeta primers. Method: immunoSEQ multiplex PCR; TCRdb's copy keeps in-frame clones and lacks some. Of over 200,000 clones listed, 78% are singletons. The sequencing sample was made of PBMCs. The receptors stem from a male donor in good health and CMV-seronegative.

J is TRBJ1-1 and V is TRBV4-1; D is perhaps TRBD1 (6 bases). Looked up from germline, CDR1 is MGHRA and CDR2 is YSYEKL. The V gene lost 5 bases and the J gene lost 1 base, with 14 bases spanning the gap. CDR3 length equals 15 residues. This CDR3 reads CASSSASGENTEAFF. The CDR3 DNA sequence: TGCGCCAGCAGCAGCGCGTCAGGGGAGAACACTGAAGCTTTCTTT.

V usage is TRBV6-1 and J usage is TRBJ1-2; D is unresolved. CDR3 length: 15 residues. From germline, CDR1 is MNHNS and CDR2 SASEGT. V gave up 2 bases and J gave up 1 base, with 11 bases separating them. The DNA of the CDR3 is TGTGCCAGCAGTGAAAGGTCAGCGGTTAACTATGGCTACACCTTC. It translates to CASSERSAVNYGYTF.

The sample holds one count of this clone. The rearrangement uses TRBV6-5 and TRBJ1-2; TRBD1 matches at 7 bases. Germline V gene sequence: CDR1 MNHEY, CDR2 SVGAGI. This CDR3 region has 15 residues. V dropped 4 bases and J dropped 1; count of bases not matched to a gene: 6. The CDR3 DNA reads TGTGCCAGCAGTTTTTCGGACAGGCTTAACTATGGCTACACCTTC. It yields the protein CASSFSDRLNYGYTF.

The chain employs TRBV19 and TRBJ2-4; possibly TRBD2 for D (6 bases). The germline gives CDR1 LNHDA, CDR2 SQIVND (reference sequence). The CDR3 runs 16 residues. Trimming stripped 4 bases from V and 5 bases from J, with 18 bases between. The CDR3 nucleotides read TGTGCCAGTAGTACGGCAGGAAGCGGGCCCCAAAACATTCAGTACTTC. Its translation: CASSTAGSGPQNIQYF.

The genes are TRBV6-5 and TRBJ2-7; TRBD2 matches at 8 bases. This CDR3 spans 15 amino acids. Germline-derived CDR1 and CDR2 are MNHEY and SVGAGI. The junction had 8 bases not matched to a gene; V was cut back by 4 bases and J by 3 bases. In DNA, the CDR3 is TGTGCCAGCAGTTCCCCCGGACTAGCAGACTACGAGCAGTACTTC. This gives the protein CASSSPGLADYEQYF.

The chain recombines TRBV7-8 with TRBJ1-2; 7 bases are a match to TRBD1. The V gene end was trimmed by 1 base and the J gene end by 8 bases; junction bases not matched to a gene: 10. The CDR3 sequence is 15 residues long. Germline V lookup: CDR1 SGHVS, CDR2 FQNEAQ. CDR3 amino acids: CASSLDRDRVRGYTF. The DNA of the CDR3 is TGTGCCAGCAGCTTAGATAGAGACAGGGTGAGAGGCTACACCTTC.

The CDR3 protein is CASSLRQRSSYEQYF. The CDR3 nucleotides are TGTGCCAGCAGTTTACGGCAGAGGAGCTCCTACGAGCAGTACTTC. The chain carries TRBV27 and TRBJ2-7; the D is unclear. Germline lookup yields CDR1 MNHEY and CDR2 SMNVEV (reference sequence). This CDR3 contains 15 residues. V lost 2 bases to trimming and J lost 0 bases, with 11 bases between them.

In nucleotides, the CDR3 is TGTGCCAGCAGCCGACAGGGGAATTCACCCCTCCACTTT. Protein sequence: CASSRQGNSPLHF. The chain joins TRBV7-9 to TRBJ1-6; 8 positions match TRBD1. The junction had 1 base not matched to a gene; V was cut back by 5 bases and J by 7 bases. CDR1 and CDR2 (germline): SEHNR, FQNEAQ (reference sequence). The CDR3 is 13 amino acids.

The chain joins TRBV14 to TRBJ1-2, with TRBD1 matching over 9 bases. This CDR3 region has 15 residues. The ends lost 4 bases at V and 2 bases at J; junction bases unmatched: 5. The germline CDR1 and CDR2 sequences are SGHDN and FVKESK. The CDR3 coding sequence is TGTGCCAGCAGCCGTGCCGGGACAGGGAACTATGGCTACACCTTC. This sequence encodes CASSRAGTGNYGYTF.

As concerns this clone: Other nucleotide sequences from this sample produce the same CDR3. The chain is built from TRBV7-9 and TRBJ1-5, with 9 bases that match TRBD1. The V gene's germline CDR1 is SEHNR and CDR2 FQNEAQ (reference sequence). V shed 6 bases, J shed 4 bases, and the junction held 7 bases outside the gene matches. This CDR3 has 15 residues. CDR3 coding DNA: TGTGCCAGCAGTCCCGGGACAGGGATTAATCAGCCCCAGCATTTT. It translates to CASSPGTGINQPQHF.

Concerning this clone itself: A read error may produce the germline difference seen at one junction end. J is TRBJ2-7 and V is TRBV18; the match to TRBD2 covers 11 bases. The CDR3 has 16 residues. CDR1 KGHSH and CDR2 LQKENI come from the germline V gene. Written as DNA, the CDR3 is TGTGCCAGCCCACCACCGTCGGCTAGCGGGAGGTACGAGCAGTACTTC. Protein: CASPPPSASGRYEQYF.

The chain carries TRBV11-2 and TRBJ1-3; 8 nucleotides line up with TRBD1. This CDR3 is built from 15 residues. V was pared by 5 bases and J by 1 base, with 4 bases of the junction left unmatched. Germline V CDR1 and CDR2: SGHAT, FQNNGV. This chain's CDR3 is CASSDGQGSGNTIYF. CDR3 nucleotides: TGTGCCAGCAGCGACGGACAGGGTTCTGGAAACACCATATATTTT.

V is TRBV2 and J is TRBJ1-4; D is perhaps TRBD1 (5 bases). V was clipped by 6 bases and J by 2 bases, with 16 bases between them. This CDR3 is built from 16 residues. Per germline, CDR1 SNHLY and CDR2 FYNNEI. CDR3 bases: TGTGCCAGCAGAGTCGGGGGTTCGAGGACTAATGAAAAACTGTTTTTT. Encoded protein: CASRVGGSRTNEKLFF.

The chain carries TRBV11-2 and TRBJ2-7; 8 bases map to TRBD2. This CDR3 is built from 14 residues. CDR1 is SGHAT and CDR2 is FQNNGV in the germline V gene. Germline trimming cut 5 bases from V and 1 base from J; bases unmatched to any gene: 4. CDR3 in amino acids: CASSAGGGSYEQYF. Written as DNA, the CDR3 is TGTGCCAGCAGCGCCGGGGGGGGGTCCTACGAGCAGTACTTC.

V is TRBV11-2 and J is TRBJ2-7; 8 nucleotides line up with TRBD2. The CDR3 length is 17 residues. Unmatched junction bases numbered 17, after V lost 5 bases and J lost 5 bases. Germline CDR1 reads SGHAT; CDR2 reads FQNNGV. CDR3 DNA sequence: TGTGCCAGCAGCCATGGACGCGGGGCGGGAGGAAACGACGAGCAGTACTTC. It codes for CASSHGRGAGGNDEQYF.

Regarding this clone: The sample has other DNA sequences that encode this CDR3 too. V gene TRBV6-5 combines with J gene TRBJ2-7, with D possibly matching TRBD1 (6 bases). V shed 2 bases and J shed 7 bases, with 18 bases lying between them. CDR1 and CDR2 (germline): MNHEY, SVGAGI. The CDR3 has 15 residues. DNA for the CDR3: TGTGCCAGCAGTTACCGGGGCCAACAGGGAAGGGAGCAGTACTTC. Translated, it gives CASSYRGQQGREQYF.

V gene TRBV18 combines with J gene TRBJ2-2; D possibly corresponds to TRBD1 (5 bases). The germline V gene encodes CDR1 KGHSH and CDR2 LQKENI. Trimming cost V 2 bases and J 4 bases, with 8 bases left between them. The CDR3 is made up of 14 amino acids. The CDR3 DNA is TGTGCCAGCTCACCATATGGGGCCACCGGGGAGCTGTTTTTT. This translates into CASSPYGATGELFF.

This rearrangement joins TRBV6-5 to TRBJ2-7, with 10 bases matching TRBD2. J gave up 6 bases and V 6 bases, and 5 bases lay outside the gene matches. This CDR3 has 13 residues. The germline gives CDR1 MNHEY, CDR2 SVGAGI. DNA for the CDR3: TGTGCCAGCAGCCCCGGGACTAGCGTCGAGCAGTACTTC. This gives the protein CASSPGTSVEQYF.

The chain employs TRBV7-2 and TRBJ2-5, with TRBD2 matching 10 bases. The germline CDR1 and CDR2 sequences are SGHTA and FQGNSA. The J segment lost 7 bases and the V segment lost 1 base, leaving 12 bases of the junction unmatched. This CDR3 spans 17 amino acids. The CDR3 nucleotides read TGTGCCAGCAGCTTAGTGTTTAGGCCTAGCGGGAGTGGGACCCAGTACTTC. This translates into CASSLVFRPSGSGTQYF.

V gene TRBV19 combines with J gene TRBJ2-1, with D tentatively TRBD2 (5 bases). Trimming removed 7 bases at V and 5 bases at J, with 12 bases between. Looked up from germline, CDR1 is LNHDA and CDR2 is SQIVND (reference sequence). The CDR3 sequence is 13 residues long. The CDR3 sequence: CASNQAAHNEQFF. The CDR3 bases are TGTGCCAGTAACCAAGCGGCCCACAATGAGCAGTTCTTC.

This clone was seen only a few times. V usage is TRBV10-3 and J usage is TRBJ2-5; 7 bases are a match to TRBD1. V dropped 5 bases and J dropped 3; count of bases not matched to a gene: 6. Germline CDR1 reads ENHRY; CDR2 reads SYGVKD. This CDR3 is 14 amino acids long. The CDR3 spells CAISRDSVKETQYF. The CDR3 DNA follows: TGTGCCATCAGTCGGGACAGCGTTAAAGAGACCCAGTACTTC.